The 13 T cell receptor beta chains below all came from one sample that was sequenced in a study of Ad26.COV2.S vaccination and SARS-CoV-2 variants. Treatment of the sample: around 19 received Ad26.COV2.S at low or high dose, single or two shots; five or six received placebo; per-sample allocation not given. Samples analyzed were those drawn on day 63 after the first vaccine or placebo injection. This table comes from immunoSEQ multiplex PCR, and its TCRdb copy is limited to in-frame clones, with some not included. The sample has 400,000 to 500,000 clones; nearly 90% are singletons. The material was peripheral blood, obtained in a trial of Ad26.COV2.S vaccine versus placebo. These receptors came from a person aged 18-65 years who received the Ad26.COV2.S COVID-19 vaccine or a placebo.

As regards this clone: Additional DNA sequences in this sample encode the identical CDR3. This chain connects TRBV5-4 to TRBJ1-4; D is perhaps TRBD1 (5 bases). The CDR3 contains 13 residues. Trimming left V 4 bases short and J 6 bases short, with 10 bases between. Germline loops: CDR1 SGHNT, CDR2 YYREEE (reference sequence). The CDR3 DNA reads TGTGCCAGCAGCCCCGGGGGTGATGAAAAACTGTTTTTT. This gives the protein CASSPGGDEKLFF.

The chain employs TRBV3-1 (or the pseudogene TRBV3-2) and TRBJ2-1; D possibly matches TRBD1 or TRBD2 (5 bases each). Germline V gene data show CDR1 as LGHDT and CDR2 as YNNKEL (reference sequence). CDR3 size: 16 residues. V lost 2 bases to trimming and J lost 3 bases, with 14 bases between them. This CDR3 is CASSQWGIKVYNEQFF. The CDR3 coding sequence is TGTGCCAGCAGCCAATGGGGGATCAAGGTCTACAATGAGCAGTTCTTC.

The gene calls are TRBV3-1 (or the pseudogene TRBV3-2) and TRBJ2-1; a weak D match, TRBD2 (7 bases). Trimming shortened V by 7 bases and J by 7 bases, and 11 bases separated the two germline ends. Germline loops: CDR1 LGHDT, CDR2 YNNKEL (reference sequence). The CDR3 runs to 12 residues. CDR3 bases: TGTGCCAGCAAACAGGGAGGGAATGAGCAGTTCTTC. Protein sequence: CASKQGGNEQFF.

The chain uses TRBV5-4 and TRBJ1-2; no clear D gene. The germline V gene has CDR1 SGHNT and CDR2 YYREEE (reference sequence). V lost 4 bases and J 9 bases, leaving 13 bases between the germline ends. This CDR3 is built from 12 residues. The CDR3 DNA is TGTGCCAGCAGCATAACGGCCGGCCGCTACACCTTC. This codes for CASSITAGRYTF. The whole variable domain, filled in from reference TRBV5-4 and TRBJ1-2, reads ETGVTQSPTHLIKTRGQQVTLRCSSQSGHNTVSWYQQALGQGPQFIFQYYREEENGRGNFPPRFSGLQFPNYSSELNVNALELDDSALYLCASSITAGRYTFGSGTRLTVV.

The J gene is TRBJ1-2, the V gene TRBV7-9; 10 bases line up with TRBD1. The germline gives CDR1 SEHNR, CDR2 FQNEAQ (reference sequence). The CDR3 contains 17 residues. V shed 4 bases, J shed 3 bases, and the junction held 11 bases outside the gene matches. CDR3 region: CASSSGTGAKYDYGYTF. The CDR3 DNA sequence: TGTGCCAGCAGCTCGGGGACAGGGGCGAAATACGACTATGGCTACACCTTC. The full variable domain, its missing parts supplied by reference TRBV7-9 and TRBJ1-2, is DTGVSQNPRHKITKRGQNVTFRCDPISEHNRLYWYRQTLGQGPEFLTYFQNEAQLEKSRLLSDRFSAERPKGSFSTLEIQRTEQGDSAMYLCASSSGTGAKYDYGYTFGSGTRLTVV.

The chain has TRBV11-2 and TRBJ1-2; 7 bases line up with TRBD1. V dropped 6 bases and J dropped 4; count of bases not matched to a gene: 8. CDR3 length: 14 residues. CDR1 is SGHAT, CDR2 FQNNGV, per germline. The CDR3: CASRRLGQAYGYTF. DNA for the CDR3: TGTGCCAGCAGGAGGCTCGGACAGGCCTATGGCTACACCTTC.

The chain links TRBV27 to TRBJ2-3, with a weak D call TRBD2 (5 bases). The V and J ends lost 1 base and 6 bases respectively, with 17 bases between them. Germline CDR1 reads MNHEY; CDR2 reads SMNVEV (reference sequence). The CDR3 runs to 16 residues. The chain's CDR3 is CASSLFVARGSDTQYF. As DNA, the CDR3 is TGTGCCAGCAGTTTATTTGTAGCGAGAGGGTCGGATACGCAGTATTTT.

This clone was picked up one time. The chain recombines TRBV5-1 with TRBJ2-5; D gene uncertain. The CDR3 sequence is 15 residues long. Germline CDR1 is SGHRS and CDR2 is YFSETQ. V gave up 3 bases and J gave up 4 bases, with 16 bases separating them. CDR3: CASSYAGQRVETQYF. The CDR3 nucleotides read TGCGCCAGCAGCTACGCCGGGCAAAGGGTAGAGACCCAGTACTTC.

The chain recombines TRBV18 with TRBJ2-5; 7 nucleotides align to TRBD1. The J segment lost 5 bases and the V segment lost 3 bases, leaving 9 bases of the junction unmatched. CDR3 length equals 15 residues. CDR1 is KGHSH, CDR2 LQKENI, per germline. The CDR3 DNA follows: TGTGCCAGCTCACCGCAACAGGGGTCGGAGGAGACCCAGTACTTC. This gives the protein CASSPQQGSEETQYF.

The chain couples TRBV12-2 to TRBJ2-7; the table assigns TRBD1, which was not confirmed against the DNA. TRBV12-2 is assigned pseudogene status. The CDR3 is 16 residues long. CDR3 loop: CASRLARENRSYEQYV. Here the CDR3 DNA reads TGTGCAAGTCGCTTAGCGCGTGAGAACAGAAGTTACGAGCAGTACGTC.

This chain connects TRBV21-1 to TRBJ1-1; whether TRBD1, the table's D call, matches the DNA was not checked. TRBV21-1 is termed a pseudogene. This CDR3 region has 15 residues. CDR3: CASSKVGARDTEAFF. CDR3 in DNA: TGTGCCAGCAGCAAAGTGGGGGCCCGAGACACTGAAGCTTTCTTT.

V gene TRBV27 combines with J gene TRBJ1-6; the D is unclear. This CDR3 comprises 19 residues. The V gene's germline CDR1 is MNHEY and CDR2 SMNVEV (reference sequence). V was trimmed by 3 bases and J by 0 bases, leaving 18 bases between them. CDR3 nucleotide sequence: TGTGCCAGCAGTTTTTTAACACAGCTCCTCAGCTCCTATAATTCACCCCTCCACTTT. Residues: CASSFLTQLLSSYNSPLHF.

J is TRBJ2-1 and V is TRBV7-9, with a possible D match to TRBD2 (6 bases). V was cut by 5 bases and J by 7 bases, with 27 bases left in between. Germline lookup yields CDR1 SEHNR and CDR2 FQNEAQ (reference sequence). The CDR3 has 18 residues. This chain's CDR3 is CASSPRLFLGGGVNEQFF. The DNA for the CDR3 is TGTGCCAGCAGCCCGAGACTCTTCTTGGGAGGTGGGGTGAATGAGCAGTTCTTC. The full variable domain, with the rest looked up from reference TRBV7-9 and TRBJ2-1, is DTGVSQNPRHKITKRGQNVTFRCDPISEHNRLYWYRQTLGQGPEFLTYFQNEAQLEKSRLLSDRFSAERPKGSFSTLEIQRTEQGDSAMYLCASSPRLFLGGGVNEQFFGPGTRLTVL.